This T cell receptor (beta chain) was profiled in a study of CD8+ T cells in alopecia areata. As the sequencing template, cDNA was produced by extracting RNA and reverse transcribing it. Clones were sequenced by immunoSEQ multiplex PCR, and TCRdb holds only the in-frame ones, with some missing. The table lists 90,000 to 150,000 clones, around 64% of them singletons. This clone appeared a few times. The CDR3 contains 15 residues. CDR1 and CDR2 (germline): MGHRA, YSYEKL. Trimming removed 1 base from V and 4 bases from J, with 13 bases in between. The chain combines TRBV4-1 with TRBJ1-2; D call uncertain. The sequence was obtained from a human donor in good health. The specimen was CD4+ T cells sorted from blood. The CDR3 DNA reads as TGCGCCAGCAGCCAAGCGATCGGTTTTCTCTATGGCTACACCTTC. This translates into CASSQAIGFLYGYTF.